What follows are 26 T cell receptor beta chains derived from one specimen sequenced in a study of human T cells and chemical hapten exposure. Each CDR3 protein gets one entry after TCRdb re-called the RACE reads with MiXCR. The table records approximately 25,000 distinct CDR3 sequences, approximately 9% of them present only once. Indicated time point: patch test 2, 6 weeks after DPC sensitization. Regarding treatment: therapeutic diphenylcyclopropenone sensitization with weekly scalp DPC. Sequenced material: whole blood, taken in connection with sensitization to the hapten diphenylcyclopropenone (DPC). These receptors all stem from a man younger than 40 with alopecia areata. Some clones in this sample may be carry-over from other donors' samples.

For this clonotype: The junction departs from germline at one end; a sequencing error may be responsible. The chain carries TRBV12-3 or TRBV12-4 and TRBJ2-3, with D uncertain. The CDR3 extends over 15 amino acids. CDR3 sequence: CASSLAGPRTDTQNF. Written as DNA, the CDR3 is TGTGCCAGCAGTTTAGCCGGGCCGCGCACAGATACGCAGAATTTT.

The sample holds a few counts of this clonotype. The chain carries TRBV7-9 and TRBJ1-1; TRBD1 is a possible D gene (5 bases). With 5 bases removed from V and 5 bases from J, the gap between germline ends came to 15 bases. The CDR3 runs to 14 residues. Germline CDR1 SEHNR, CDR2 FQNEAQ (reference sequence). The CDR3 region is CASSIFLEGTEAFF. CDR3 DNA: TGTGCCAGCAGCATCTTTTTGGAGGGGACTGAAGCTTTCTTT.

This clonotype was seen repeatedly, ten times or more. The chain is built from TRBV7-8 and TRBJ1-4; 10 bases are a match to TRBD1. CDR1 SGHVS and CDR2 FQNEAQ come from the germline V gene. The CDR3 runs 16 residues. The ends lost 5 bases at V and 4 bases at J; junction bases unmatched: 7. The CDR3 protein is CASSQEGTGVNEKLFF. The CDR3 nucleotides are TGTGCCAGCAGCCAAGAGGGGACAGGGGTTAATGAAAAACTGTTTTTT.

This clonotype was picked up many times. The V gene is TRBV11-3, the J gene TRBJ1-1; possibly TRBD1 for D (6 bases). Trimming cost V 8 bases and J 1 base, with 11 bases left between them. The length of the CDR3 is 13 residues. CDR1 and CDR2 from the germline V gene are SGHNT and YENEEA. The CDR3 spells CASGGQANTEAFF. For the CDR3, the DNA is TGTGCCAGCGGGGGACAAGCGAACACTGAAGCTTTCTTT.

The table lists this clonotype with many counts. The chain is built from TRBV19 and TRBJ1-3, with 7 bases that match TRBD1. CDR1 and CDR2 from the germline V gene are LNHDA and SQIVND (reference sequence). This CDR3 has 16 residues. J lost 1 base, V lost 5 bases, and 8 bases had no gene match. The DNA for the CDR3 is TGTGCCAGTAGTCCGACAGGGATCGATTCTGGAAACACCATATATTTT. It translates to CASSPTGIDSGNTIYF.

This clonotype was detected ten times or more. The V call is TRBV10-1, the J call TRBJ2-1; TRBD2 aligns across 10 bases. With 4 bases clipped from V and 7 bases from J, the junction kept 10 bases outside the gene matches. The CDR3 is made up of 16 amino acids. The V gene's germline CDR1 is WNHNN and CDR2 SYGVQD (reference sequence). CDR3 sequence: CASSVAGLAGVNEQFF. The CDR3 coding sequence is TGCGCCAGCAGTGTAGCCGGGCTAGCGGGAGTTAATGAGCAGTTCTTC.

The chain links TRBV27 to TRBJ1-5; D perhaps matches TRBD1 (6 bases). With 3 bases removed from V and 5 bases from J, the gap between germline ends came to 14 bases. Germline assignment: CDR1 MNHEY and CDR2 SMNVEV (reference sequence). This CDR3 spans 15 amino acids. The CDR3 DNA is TGTGCCAGCAGTTTGACCCCAGGGGCCTATCAGCCCCAGCATTTT. Residues: CASSLTPGAYQPQHF.

This clonotype was seen only a few times. This chain uses TRBV10-2 with TRBJ2-3; 7 positions match TRBD1. CDR3 length: 14 residues. The germline V gene encodes CDR1 WSHSY and CDR2 SAAADI. The junction had 5 bases not matched to a gene; V was cut back by 6 bases and J by 2 bases. The CDR3, as DNA: TGCGCCAGCAGGGGACAGCCGGCCACAGATACGCAGTATTTT. Translation gives CASRGQPATDTQYF.

The chain recombines TRBV7-2 with TRBJ1-6, with D hard to call. In germline, CDR1 is SGHTA, CDR2 FQGNSA. The CDR3 runs 12 residues. Deletions cut 8 bases from V and 7 bases from J, with 9 bases between. This CDR3 reads CASGEWNSPLHF. CDR3 DNA sequence: TGTGCCAGCGGGGAGTGGAATTCACCCCTCCACTTT.

This clonotype has a count of ten or more. The genes are TRBV4-1 and TRBJ2-7, with TRBD2 matching 9 bases. The CDR3 length is 16 residues. Germline V lookup: CDR1 MGHRA, CDR2 YSYEKL. V was pared by 0 bases and J by 2 bases, with 5 bases of the junction left unmatched. CDR3 amino acids: CASSQEDSGGTYEQYF. DNA for the CDR3: TGCGCCAGCAGCCAAGAGGACAGCGGGGGGACCTACGAGCAGTACTTC.

This clonotype occurred a few times. V and J are TRBV6-6 and TRBJ2-3, with D possibly matching TRBD2 (5 bases). Germline V gene sequence: CDR1 MNHNY, CDR2 SVGAGI (reference sequence). The CDR3 extends over 14 amino acids. Trimming left V 5 bases short and J 11 bases short, with 20 bases between. The DNA for the CDR3 is TGTGCCAGCAGTCCCCGGGGTTCTACAGTAGAGCAGTATTTT. Encoded protein: CASSPRGSTVEQYF.

This clonotype was detected many times. V is TRBV6-5 and J is TRBJ2-1, with 7 bases lining up with TRBD1. With 7 bases clipped from V and 10 bases from J, the junction kept 10 bases outside the gene matches. Germline V gene sequence: CDR1 MNHEY, CDR2 SVGAGI. The CDR3 sequence is 13 residues long. The CDR3 sequence is CASKKQGYLEQFF. The CDR3 DNA reads TGTGCCAGCAAGAAACAGGGGTATCTGGAGCAGTTCTTC.

In this sample, this clonotype turned up many times. V usage is TRBV7-9 and J usage is TRBJ2-2, with D possibly matching TRBD1 (5 bases). Between the trimmed V and J ends, which lost 7 bases and 1 base, there was a span of 13 bases. Germline CDR1 reads SEHNR; CDR2 reads FQNEAQ (reference sequence). The CDR3 has 15 residues. Here the CDR3 DNA reads TGTGCCAGCACCGAAGGGGCCCTGAACACCGGGGAGCTGTTTTTT. It translates to CASTEGALNTGELFF. The variable domain in full, with the rest retrieved from reference TRBV7-9 and TRBJ2-2, is DTGVSQNPRHKITKRGQNVTFRCDPISEHNRLYWYRQTLGQGPEFLTYFQNEAQLEKSRLLSDRFSAERPKGSFSTLEIQRTEQGDSAMYLCASTEGALNTGELFFGEGSRLTVL.

In its sample, this clonotype was seen a few times. This chain links TRBV3-1 with TRBJ1-1; D unresolved. The germline gives CDR1 LGHDT, CDR2 YNNKEL (reference sequence). CDR3 length: 14 amino acids. Trimming removed 2 bases at V and 0 bases at J, with 7 bases between. The CDR3 is CASSQRTVNTEAFF. The CDR3 DNA reads as TGTGCCAGCAGCCAACGGACGGTGAACACTGAAGCTTTCTTT.

This clonotype was detected ten times or more. The chain recombines TRBV11-2 with TRBJ2-5, with D maybe TRBD2 (6 bases). Trimming cost V 4 bases and J 0 bases, with 12 bases left between them. There are 15 residues in the CDR3. Germline CDR1 reads SGHAT; CDR2 reads FQNNGV. The CDR3 region is CASSSNRGNQETQYF. DNA for the CDR3: TGTGCCAGCAGCTCCAACCGGGGGAACCAAGAGACCCAGTACTTC.

The sample holds a few counts of this clonotype. This sequence joins TRBV7-6 and TRBJ2-1; 7 bases match TRBD2. The germline CDR1 and CDR2 sequences are SGHVS and FNYEAQ. The CDR3 is 11 amino acids. CDR3 bases: TGTGCTAGCGGGCCCCAGCATGAGCAGTTCTTC. This sequence encodes CASGPQHEQFF.

This clonotype appeared many times. This sequence joins TRBV10-3 and TRBJ2-5; 12 bases agree with TRBD2. CDR3 size: 15 residues. CDR1 and CDR2 (germline): ENHRY, SYGVKD. V dropped 4 bases and J dropped 1; count of bases not matched to a gene: 1. The CDR3 protein is CAISGLAGAQETQYF. The CDR3 DNA is TGTGCCATCAGTGGACTAGCGGGGGCCCAAGAGACCCAGTACTTC.

This clonotype came up many times. The rearrangement links TRBV5-4 to TRBJ2-2, with 8 bases matching TRBD1. This CDR3 region has 16 residues. Germline V gene sequence: CDR1 SGHNT, CDR2 YYREEE (reference sequence). V was clipped by 2 bases and J by 3 bases; unmatched bases: 6. CDR3 nucleotides: TGTGCCAGCAGCTTAGGTGACAGGGGTTACACCGGGGAGCTGTTTTTT. Protein product: CASSLGDRGYTGELFF.

This clonotype was found a few times. A read error may account for a junction end that differs from germline. This sequence joins TRBV11-2 and TRBJ2-7; TRBD1 matches 12 bases. Germline V lookup: CDR1 SGHAT, CDR2 FQNNGV. The CDR3 sequence is 17 residues long. CDR3 amino acids: CVSSLDRTGTGGHEQYF. CDR3 sequence (DNA): TGTGTCAGCAGCTTAGATAGGACCGGGACAGGGGGCCACGAGCAGTACTTC.

The sample holds one count of this clonotype. In nucleotides, the CDR3 is TGTGCCAGCAGCTCCGGGGCCTTCACAGATACGCAGTATTTT. This gives the protein CASSSGAFTDTQYF. J is TRBJ2-3 and V is TRBV7-2; D might be TRBD1 or TRBD2, each matching 5 bases. Germline V gives CDR1 SGHTA, CDR2 FQGNSA. The V end lost 4 bases, the J end lost 2 bases, and 10 bases lay between the germline ends. CDR3 length: 14 amino acids.

This clonotype was observed a few times. The rearrangement joins TRBV5-1 to TRBJ2-5; D is unresolved. This CDR3 region has 14 residues. Germline CDR1 SGHRS, CDR2 YFSETQ. Trimming took 4 bases from V and 5 from J, leaving 15 bases between them. CDR3 sequence (DNA): TGCGCCAGCAGCGCGACTCAGCGAGATGAGACCCAGTACTTC. It specifies CASSATQRDETQYF.

V gene TRBV6-6 combines with J gene TRBJ2-1, with 16 bases fitting TRBD2. J gave up 7 bases and V 0 bases, and 3 bases lay outside the gene matches. This CDR3 is 17 amino acids long. CDR1 and CDR2 from the germline V gene are MNHNY and SVGAGI (reference sequence). The CDR3 DNA follows: TGTGCCAGCAGTTACTCGGGACTAGCGGGGGGGAGTAATGAGCAGTTCTTC. It is translated as CASSYSGLAGGSNEQFF.

This clonotype occurred many times. J is TRBJ2-3 and V is TRBV11-2, with D uncertain. In germline, CDR1 is SGHAT, CDR2 FQNNGV. V was pared by 5 bases and J by 6 bases, with 18 bases between. This CDR3 is built from 15 residues. The CDR3: CASSPLDAAGDTQYF. The CDR3 coding sequence is TGTGCCAGCAGCCCGCTCGATGCGGCCGGGGATACGCAGTATTTT. Full variable domain (missing parts from reference TRBV11-2 and TRBJ2-3): EAGVAQSPRYKIIEKRQSVAFWCNPISGHATLYWYQQILGQGPKLLIQFQNNGVVDDSQLPKDRFSAERLKGVDSTLKIQPAKLEDSAVYLCASSPLDAAGDTQYFGPGTRLTVL.

This clonotype has more than one count but fewer than ten. The chain recombines TRBV9 with TRBJ1-6; D is perhaps TRBD1 (5 bases). Germline V gives CDR1 SGDLS, CDR2 YYNGEE. Trimming stripped 0 bases from V and 10 bases from J, with 11 bases between. The CDR3 is 14 amino acids. This chain's CDR3 is CASSVGQGSSPLHF. In nucleotides, the CDR3 is TGTGCCAGCAGCGTAGGCCAGGGATCGTCACCCCTCCACTTT.

This chain joins TRBV29-1 and TRBJ1-2, with unresolved D. This CDR3 is 14 amino acids long. Trimming pared 5 bases from V and 4 bases from J, leaving 17 bases between. Looked up from germline, CDR1 is SQVTM and CDR2 is ANQGSEA. The CDR3 here is CSVPATGLIYGYTF. The CDR3, as DNA: TGCAGCGTTCCAGCTACCGGACTGATCTATGGCTACACCTTC. The full variable domain, completed using reference TRBV29-1 and TRBJ1-2, is SAVISQKPSRDICQRGTSLTIQCQVDSQVTMMFWYRQQPGQSLTLIATANQGSEATYESGFVIDKFPISRPNLTFSTLTVSNMSPEDSSIYLCSVPATGLIYGYTFGSGTRLTVV.

This clonotype was counted at least ten times. This chain links TRBV6-4 with TRBJ2-2; 7 nucleotides align to TRBD1. The germline gives CDR1 MRHNA, CDR2 SNTAGT. V lost 6 bases, J lost 7 bases, and 8 bases stayed unmatched. The CDR3 sequence is 14 residues long. CDR3 in DNA: TGTGCCAGCAGCGTCGCAGGGGGTAGCGGGGAGCTGTTTTTT. This codes for CASSVAGGSGELFF.